The 27 T cell receptor beta chains below were found in one sample sequenced in a study of blood T cell repertoires in COVID-19. TCRdb's copy holds only in-frame clones and misses some; the assay was immunoSEQ multiplex PCR. The sample has roughly 200,000 clones; more than 75% are singletons. Material for sequencing was peripheral blood. Receptors originate from a person between 65 and 79 years old with COVID-19, enrolled during active disease.

The chain employs TRBV3-1 (or the pseudogene TRBV3-2) and TRBJ1-6; unclear D gene. Per germline, CDR1 LGHDT and CDR2 YNNKEL (reference sequence). Trimming cost V 1 base and J 10 bases, with 5 bases left between them. The CDR3 length is 12 residues. The CDR3 nucleotides are TGTGCCAGCAGCCAAGCCGAGTCACCCCTCCACTTT. It codes for CASSQAESPLHF.

The chain recombines TRBV6-6 with TRBJ1-4; D is perhaps TRBD1 (5 bases). This CDR3 spans 14 amino acids. CDR1 is MNHNY, CDR2 SVGAGI, per germline (reference sequence). Trimming cost V 7 bases and J 5 bases, with 14 bases left between them. The CDR3: CASTGGRLNEKLFF. The CDR3 DNA follows: TGTGCCAGCACGGGGGGACGCCTAAATGAAAAACTGTTTTTT.

This clone was detected once. V usage is TRBV4-3 and J usage is TRBJ1-2; TRBD1 agrees at 10 bases. The CDR3 is made up of 16 amino acids. The junction had 10 bases not matched to a gene; V was cut back by 4 bases and J by 5 bases. The germline V gene has CDR1 LGHNA and CDR2 YSLEER. The CDR3 DNA reads TGCGCCAGCAGCCGAAAATCGTGGGGACAGGGGTATGGCTACACCTTC. Protein sequence: CASSRKSWGQGYGYTF.

The chain carries TRBV5-1 and TRBJ1-1; 7 bases align to TRBD1. V dropped 1 base and J dropped 6; count of bases not matched to a gene: 6. The CDR3 spans 14 residues. CDR1 and CDR2 (germline): SGHRS, YFSETQ. The CDR3 region is CASSLRGPGAEAFF. In DNA form, the CDR3 reads TGCGCCAGCAGCTTGAGGGGGCCAGGGGCTGAAGCTTTCTTT.

The chain links TRBV7-3 to TRBJ2-1; tentative D call: TRBD1 (6 bases). The germline CDR1 and CDR2 sequences are SGHTA and FQGTGA. The CDR3 is made up of 15 amino acids. V was shortened by 5 bases and J by 2 bases, with 13 bases between the two germline ends. The CDR3 sequence is CASSPGRGAYNEQFF. Here the CDR3 DNA reads TGTGCCAGCAGCCCCGGCAGGGGAGCCTACAATGAGCAGTTCTTC.

This sequence joins TRBV9 and TRBJ2-3; 7 nucleotides align to TRBD2. Losses at the gene ends were 6 bases for V and 2 bases for J; bases not matched to a gene: 3. The CDR3 is 13 amino acids. The germline CDR1 and CDR2 sequences are SGDLS and YYNGEE. The chain's CDR3 is CASNSGTTDTQYF. The CDR3 DNA follows: TGTGCCAGCAACAGCGGGACCACAGATACGCAGTATTTT.

This clone is a singleton in its sample. This chain uses TRBV19 with TRBJ2-7, with D uncertain. There are 13 residues in the CDR3. Germline values: CDR1 LNHDA, CDR2 SQIVND (reference sequence). V was cut by 8 bases and J by 6 bases, with 17 bases left in between. CDR3 protein: CASSRPGSGEQYF. The CDR3 coding sequence is TGTGCCAGTTCCCGACCCGGGTCGGGCGAGCAGTACTTC. The whole variable domain, remainder taken from reference TRBV19 and TRBJ2-7, is DGGITQSPKYLFRKEGQNVTLSCEQNLNHDAMYWYRQDPGQGLRLIYYSQIVNDFQKGDIAEGYSVSREKKESFPLTVTSAQKNPTAFYLCASSRPGSGEQYFGPGTRLTVT.

The gene calls are TRBV13 and TRBJ1-2; perhaps TRBD1 as D (5 bases). CDR3 size: 11 residues. The V end lost 8 bases, the J end lost 8 bases, and 12 bases lay between the germline ends. The V gene's germline CDR1 is PRHDT and CDR2 FYEKMQ (reference sequence). The CDR3 loop is CASGGGAGYTF. DNA of the CDR3: TGTGCCAGCGGCGGCGGGGCCGGCTACACCTTC.

The chain combines TRBV13 with TRBJ2-7; 7 bases align to TRBD2. The germline gives CDR1 PRHDT, CDR2 FYEKMQ (reference sequence). The CDR3 is 17 amino acids. V dropped 4 bases and J dropped 3; count of bases not matched to a gene: 15. The CDR3 DNA sequence: TGTGCCAGCAGCTCCCTTGGCGTGGGAGGGAGGCGCTACGAGCAGTACTTC. Amino acids: CASSSLGVGGRRYEQYF.

This clone was counted only a few times. This CDR3 is CASSLGQGLEAFF. The CDR3 DNA is TGTGCCAGCAGTTTAGGACAGGGCCTTGAAGCTTTCTTT. The chain uses TRBV12-3 or TRBV12-4 and TRBJ1-1; 7 nucleotides line up with TRBD1. V lost 1 base to trimming and J lost 7 bases; unmatched junction nucleotides: 3. The CDR3 spans 13 residues.

The genes are TRBV6-4 and TRBJ2-1, with 8 bases identical to TRBD2. The CDR3 length is 15 residues. CDR1 and CDR2 (germline): MRHNA, SNTAGT. V lost 6 bases, J lost 7 bases, and 11 bases stayed unmatched. CDR3 amino acids: CASRDTSGPGNEQFF. The CDR3 region has the DNA TGTGCCAGCAGAGACACTAGCGGCCCAGGGAATGAGCAGTTCTTC.

The CDR3 reads CASSLSGSGALAKNIQYF. CDR3 DNA: TGTGCCAGCAGTTTATCGGGGAGCGGGGCTCTAGCCAAAAACATTCAGTACTTC. The chain employs TRBV27 and TRBJ2-4; 7 bases are a match to TRBD2. Germline V gene lookup returns CDR1 MNHEY and CDR2 SMNVEV (reference sequence). Trimming cost V 0 bases and J 0 bases; bases outside gene matches: 8. This CDR3 has 18 amino acids.

The genes are TRBV28 and TRBJ2-1, with D possibly being TRBD2 (6 bases). Germline-derived CDR1 and CDR2 are MDHEN and SYDVKM. Trimming took 3 bases from V and 7 from J, leaving 16 bases between them. This CDR3 spans 15 amino acids. The CDR3 DNA reads as TGTGCCAGCAGTTTGGGCCTGGGACTTAAAAATGAGCAGTTCTTC. Translated, it gives CASSLGLGLKNEQFF. Full variable domain (rest looked up from reference TRBV28 and TRBJ2-1): DVKVTQSSRYLVKRTGEKVFLECVQDMDHENMFWYRQDPGLGLRLIYFSYDVKMKEKGDIPEGYSVSREKKERFSLILESASTNQTSMYLCASSLGLGLKNEQFFGPGTRLTVL.

This clone was seen only a few times. This chain uses TRBV3-1 (or the pseudogene TRBV3-2) with TRBJ1-1, with D unclear. Germline CDR1 reads LGHDT; CDR2 reads YNNKEL (reference sequence). CDR3 length equals 13 residues. V was shortened by 1 base and J by 1 base, with 4 bases between the two germline ends. The CDR3 region is CASSQGANTEAFF. The CDR3 DNA reads TGTGCCAGCAGCCAAGGAGCGAACACTGAAGCTTTCTTT.

Here the CDR3 reads CASQGQTSYEQYF. CDR3 sequence (DNA): TGTGCCAGCCAGGGACAAACCTCCTACGAGCAGTACTTC. V is TRBV27 and J is TRBJ2-7; perhaps TRBD1 as D (6 bases). The germline V gene has CDR1 MNHEY and CDR2 SMNVEV (reference sequence). The V and J ends lost 8 bases and 0 bases respectively, with 11 bases between them. The CDR3 is 13 residues long.

V is TRBV6-1 and J is TRBJ2-3; D is ambiguous. This CDR3 spans 14 amino acids. The V gene lost 3 bases and the J gene lost 1 base, with 8 bases spanning the gap. Germline CDR1 is MNHNS and CDR2 is SASEGT. CDR3 nucleotides: TGTGCCAGCAGTGATGTACTTGGCACAGATACGCAGTATTTT. It encodes CASSDVLGTDTQYF.

V usage is TRBV4-1 and J usage is TRBJ2-3; 9 nucleotides align to TRBD2. The CDR3 is 16 amino acids. CDR1 is MGHRA, CDR2 YSYEKL, per germline. V dropped 4 bases and J dropped 1; count of bases not matched to a gene: 6. CDR3 amino acids: CASSLTIAGGTDTQYF. The CDR3, as DNA: TGCGCCAGCAGCCTGACCATAGCGGGGGGCACAGATACGCAGTATTTT.

The rearrangement joins TRBV12-5 to TRBJ2-1; 9 nucleotides match TRBD2. Trimming cost V 7 bases and J 4 bases; bases outside gene matches: 17. Germline V gene data show CDR1 as LGHNT and CDR2 as FRNRAP. CDR3 length: 18 residues. DNA for the CDR3: TGTGCTAGTGCCGTGACTAGCGGATTGCCTACCCCTTACAATGAGCAGTTCTTC. Its translation is CASAVTSGLPTPYNEQFF.

The J gene is TRBJ1-2, the V gene TRBV5-1; the D gene is possibly TRBD1 (6 bases). Trimming took 4 bases from V and 1 from J, leaving 11 bases between them. The CDR3 runs 14 residues. Germline V gives CDR1 SGHRS, CDR2 YFSETQ. CDR3 protein: CASSPRTDNYGYTF. CDR3 nucleotides: TGCGCCAGCAGCCCGAGGACAGATAACTATGGCTACACCTTC.

The chain carries TRBV30 and TRBJ1-6, with D possibly TRBD1 on 5 matching bases. Deletions cut 2 bases from V and 10 bases from J, with 12 bases between. The CDR3 is made up of 13 amino acids. Germline-derived CDR1 and CDR2 are GTSNPN and SVGIG (reference sequence). The CDR3 here is CAWSHPGRSPLHF. In DNA, the CDR3 is TGTGCCTGGAGTCACCCAGGGAGGTCACCCCTCCACTTT.

The chain uses TRBV27 and TRBJ2-3, with D possibly TRBD1 on 5 matching bases. Germline CDR1 MNHEY, CDR2 SMNVEV (reference sequence). This CDR3 is built from 19 residues. V was cut by 4 bases and J by 0 bases, with 23 bases left in between. The CDR3 is CASSSRQLAWSFSTDTQYF. In DNA form, the CDR3 reads TGTGCCAGCAGTTCCCGACAGTTGGCGTGGTCTTTTAGCACAGATACGCAGTATTTT.

This clone showed up just a few times. The chain is built from TRBV15 and TRBJ1-5; possibly TRBD1 for D (6 bases). The CDR3 totals 15 residues. Germline values: CDR1 LNHNV, CDR2 YYDKDF (reference sequence). V lost 0 bases and J 3 bases, leaving 9 bases between the germline ends. CDR3: CATSRDWTDNQPQHF. The CDR3 region has the DNA TGTGCCACCAGCAGAGATTGGACAGACAATCAGCCCCAGCATTTT.

The rearrangement joins TRBV12-3 or TRBV12-4 to TRBJ1-6; D not certain. The CDR3 spans 11 residues. Trimming left V 6 bases short and J 7 bases short, with 4 bases between. CDR3 sequence (DNA): TGTGCCAGCAGCGTGAATTCACCCCTCCACTTT. Protein: CASSVNSPLHF.

V usage is TRBV9 and J usage is TRBJ1-5; D remains unclear. V dropped 3 bases and J dropped 0 bases, with 7 bases sitting between them. The CDR3 covers 14 residues. Germline loops: CDR1 SGDLS, CDR2 YYNGEE. The chain's CDR3 is CASSAHGSNQPQHF. The CDR3 DNA reads as TGTGCCAGCAGCGCCCACGGTAGCAATCAGCCCCAGCATTTT.

The chain is built from TRBV2 and TRBJ2-5; 10 nucleotides agree with TRBD2. From germline, CDR1 is SNHLY and CDR2 FYNNEI. With V trimmed by 8 bases and J by 5 bases, 5 bases remained unmatched. This CDR3 spans 13 amino acids. CDR3 in amino acids: CASGTSVEETQYF. The CDR3 DNA reads TGTGCCAGCGGGACTAGCGTCGAGGAGACCCAGTACTTC.

This sequence joins TRBV6-2 or TRBV6-3 and TRBJ2-7; 11 bases align to TRBD1. V shed 2 bases, J shed 6 bases, and the junction held 3 bases outside the gene matches. The V gene's germline CDR1 is MNHEY and CDR2 SVGEGT. This CDR3 is 14 amino acids long. CDR3 sequence reads: CASSYTGTGGEQYF. The CDR3 DNA reads TGTGCCAGCAGTTACACCGGGACAGGGGGCGAGCAGTACTTC.

This chain connects TRBV6-6 to TRBJ1-3, with D tentatively TRBD1 (6 bases). The CDR3 spans 17 residues. V dropped 5 bases and J dropped 4 bases, with 21 bases sitting between them. Germline lookup yields CDR1 MNHNY and CDR2 SVGAGI (reference sequence). The CDR3 region has the DNA TGTGCCAGCAGTCCCCGGGGGGCAGTAGGTGCAGGAAACACCATATATTTT. Protein sequence: CASSPRGAVGAGNTIYF.